These 14 T cell receptor beta chains originate from one sample sequenced in a study of vaccination effects on CD4 cells after COVID-19. Clones were read by immunoSEQ multiplex PCR, and TCRdb kept only the in-frame ones, dropping some. The repertoire holds about 45,000 clones, more than 65% seen once, with roughly a tenth in the top ten. Culture proceeded for approximately 10 days, and CD4+ T cells were then isolated. Subjects were given two BNT162b2 or mRNA-1273 vaccine doses. Antigens for these TCRs are unknown. This specimen consisted of CD4+ T cells from PBMCs cultured without peptide, obtained after COVID-19 vaccination. All receptors derive from a human donor who received a COVID-19 vaccine.

This clone is judged medium-sized (0.01 to 0.1%). V is TRBV4-1 and J is TRBJ2-3, with 16 bases aligning to TRBD2. V lost 1 base, J lost 1 base, and 5 bases stayed unmatched. CDR1 MGHRA and CDR2 YSYEKL come from the germline V gene. The CDR3 covers 19 residues. CDR3 sequence (DNA): TGCGCCAGCAGCCAAGGGGGACTAGCGGGAGGGCTGGGCACAGATACGCAGTATTTT. This codes for CASSQGGLAGGLGTDTQYF.

Remarks on this clone: Distinct nucleotide sequences in the sample also encode this CDR3. The gene calls are TRBV30 and TRBJ1-2, with TRBD1 matching over 8 bases. The junction had 3 bases not matched to a gene; V was cut back by 2 bases and J by 4 bases. This CDR3 contains 13 residues. Germline V gene data show CDR1 as GTSNPN and CDR2 as SVGIG (reference sequence). The CDR3: CAWSRTGSYGYTF. The DNA for the CDR3 is TGTGCCTGGAGTCGGACAGGGAGCTATGGCTACACCTTC.

The V call is TRBV20-1, the J call TRBJ1-2; possibly TRBD1 for D (6 bases). Germline-derived CDR1 and CDR2 are DFQATT and SNEGSKA (reference sequence). Trimming cost V 3 bases and J 6 bases, with 17 bases left between them. This CDR3 has 14 amino acids. The chain's CDR3 is CSASRGRGMDGYTF. The DNA of the CDR3 is TGCAGTGCTAGTAGGGGCAGGGGAATGGATGGCTACACCTTC.

V gene TRBV7-6 combines with J gene TRBJ1-6, with no clear D. The CDR3 is 18 residues long. CDR1 and CDR2 from the germline V gene are SGHVS and FNYEAQ. Trimming cost V 3 bases and J 4 bases, with 19 bases left between them. The CDR3 DNA is TGTGCCAGCAGCTTTACAATTGGTTTCCTGGTTTATAATTCACCCCTCCACTTT. It encodes CASSFTIGFLVYNSPLHF.

The chain is built from TRBV18 and TRBJ2-5, with a weak D call TRBD1 (5 bases). CDR3 length: 14 amino acids. Germline loops: CDR1 KGHSH, CDR2 LQKENI. Trimming removed 3 bases at V and 5 bases at J, with 13 bases between. This CDR3 is CASSPSLGHETQYF. CDR3 nucleotide sequence: TGTGCCAGCTCACCCAGTCTAGGACACGAGACCCAGTACTTC.

This clone was seen only a few times. The rearrangement links TRBV11-3 to TRBJ2-5, with TRBD2 identical over 9 bases. CDR3 length: 16 amino acids. The germline V gene encodes CDR1 SGHNT and CDR2 YENEEA. Trimming cost V 1 base and J 2 bases; bases outside gene matches: 5. CDR3 coding DNA: TGTGCCAGCAGCTTAGGAAGGACTAGCGCTCAAGAGACCCAGTACTTC. As protein: CASSLGRTSAQETQYF.

V gene TRBV11-2 combines with J gene TRBJ1-2, with D hard to call. CDR3 length: 14 amino acids. The ends were cut back, 1 base at V and 5 bases at J, with 11 bases in the middle. Per the germline V gene, CDR1 is SGHAT and CDR2 is FQNNGV. The CDR3 here is CASSLGARGYGYTF. The CDR3 DNA reads TGTGCCAGCAGCTTAGGAGCCCGTGGATATGGCTACACCTTC.

The V call is TRBV7-7, the J call TRBJ2-5, with unresolved D. Germline loops: CDR1 SSHAT, CDR2 FNYEAQ (reference sequence). CDR3 length: 15 residues. The V and J ends lost 0 bases and 5 bases respectively, with 13 bases between them. The chain's CDR3 is CASSLATTSSETQYF. CDR3 nucleotide sequence: TGTGCCAGCAGCTTAGCGACAACAAGTTCGGAGACCCAGTACTTC.

This chain links TRBV9 with TRBJ2-5; 10 bases agree with TRBD2. The junction had 7 bases not matched to a gene; V was cut back by 0 bases and J by 5 bases. The CDR3 covers 16 residues. The V gene's germline CDR1 is SGDLS and CDR2 YYNGEE. The CDR3: CASSVGLAGVSETQYF. In DNA, the CDR3 is TGTGCCAGCAGCGTAGGGCTAGCGGGAGTATCGGAGACCCAGTACTTC.

The chain carries TRBV14 and TRBJ2-3, with D perhaps matching TRBD2 (6 bases). The germline V gene has CDR1 SGHDN and CDR2 FVKESK. This CDR3 region has 17 residues. The V gene lost 1 base and the J gene lost 3 bases, with 17 bases spanning the gap. CDR3 protein: CASSQVARKGRTDTQYF. CDR3 in DNA: TGTGCCAGCAGCCAAGTCGCCCGTAAAGGGAGGACAGATACGCAGTATTTT. Complete variable domain (other parts from reference TRBV14 and TRBJ2-3): EAGVTQFPSHSVIEKGQTVTLRCDPISGHDNLYWYRRVMGKEIKFLLHFVKESKQDESGMPNNRFLAERTGGTYSTLKVQPAELEDSGVYFCASSQVARKGRTDTQYFGPGTRLTVL.

This clone turned up a few times. V usage is TRBV6-5 and J usage is TRBJ2-7; the match to TRBD2 covers 11 bases. Germline-derived CDR1 and CDR2 are MNHEY and SVGAGI. There are 13 residues in the CDR3. V shed 6 bases, J shed 3 bases, and the junction held 1 base outside the gene matches. CDR3 region: CASRGLADYEQYF. The DNA for the CDR3 is TGTGCCAGCAGGGGACTAGCGGACTACGAGCAGTACTTC.

The CDR3 coding sequence is TGTGCCAGCAGCTCCCCTAGGGGCGGGGAGCTGTTTTTT. This sequence encodes CASSSPRGGELFF. The V gene is TRBV13, the J gene TRBJ2-2, with D possibly TRBD1 on 5 matching bases. Trimming removed 4 bases from V and 7 bases from J, with 10 bases in between. From germline, CDR1 is PRHDT and CDR2 FYEKMQ (reference sequence). There are 13 residues in the CDR3.

The chain recombines TRBV4-1 with TRBJ2-3, with TRBD1 matching 8 bases. With V trimmed by 7 bases and J by 4 bases, 4 bases remained unmatched. The CDR3 is 13 amino acids. Germline CDR1 MGHRA, CDR2 YSYEKL. Here the CDR3 reads CASTTTGADTQYF. The CDR3 nucleotides are TGCGCCAGCACTACGACAGGGGCAGATACGCAGTATTTT.

V gene TRBV6-8 combines with J gene TRBJ2-3, with D possibly matching TRBD1 (6 bases). The length of the CDR3 is 20 residues. With 7 bases removed from V and 0 bases from J, the gap between germline ends came to 29 bases. Germline values: CDR1 MNHGY, CDR2 SAAAGT. In DNA, the CDR3 is TGTGCCAGCACCCATCGACAGGACTGTTCCTTGTTAGCTAGCACAGATACGCAGTATTTT. It is translated as CASTHRQDCSLLASTDTQYF.